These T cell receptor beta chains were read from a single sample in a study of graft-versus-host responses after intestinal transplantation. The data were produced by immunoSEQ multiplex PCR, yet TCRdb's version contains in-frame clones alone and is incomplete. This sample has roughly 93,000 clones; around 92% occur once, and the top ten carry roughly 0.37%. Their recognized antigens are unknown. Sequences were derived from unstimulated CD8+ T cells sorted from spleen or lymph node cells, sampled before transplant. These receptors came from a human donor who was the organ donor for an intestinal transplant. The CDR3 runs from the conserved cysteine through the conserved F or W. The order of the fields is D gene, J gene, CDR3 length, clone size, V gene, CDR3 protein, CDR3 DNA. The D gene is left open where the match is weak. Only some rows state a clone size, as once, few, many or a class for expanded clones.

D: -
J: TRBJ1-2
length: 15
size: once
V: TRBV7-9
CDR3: CASSLGTGRSYGYTF
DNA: TGTGCCAGCAGCTTAGGAACAGGGAGAAGCTATGGCTACACCTTC

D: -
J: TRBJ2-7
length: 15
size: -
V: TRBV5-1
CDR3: CASSVWTGTTYEQYF
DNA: TGCGCCAGCAGCGTGTGGACAGGGACTACCTACGAGCAGTACTTC

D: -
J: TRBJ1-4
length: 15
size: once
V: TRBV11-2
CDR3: CASSRRGSGNEKLFF
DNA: TGTGCCAGCAGCCGCCGGGGTTCGGGTAATGAAAAACTGTTTTTT

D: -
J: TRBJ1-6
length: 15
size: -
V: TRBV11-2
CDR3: CASSLDESYNSPLHF
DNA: TGTGCCAGCAGCTTAGACGAGTCCTATAATTCACCCCTCCACTTT

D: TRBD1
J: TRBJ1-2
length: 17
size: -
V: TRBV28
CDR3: CASSLGQGKIPNYGYTF
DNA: TGTGCCAGCAGTCTAGGACAGGGGAAGATACCTAACTATGGCTACACCTTC

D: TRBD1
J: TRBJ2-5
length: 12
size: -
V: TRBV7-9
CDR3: CASSLGDRDQYF
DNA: TGTGCCAGCAGCTTAGGGGACAGGGATCAGTACTTC

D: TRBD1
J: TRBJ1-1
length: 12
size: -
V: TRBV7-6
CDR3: CASSLTGLEAFF
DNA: TGTGCCAGCAGCCTGACAGGGCTGGAAGCTTTCTTT

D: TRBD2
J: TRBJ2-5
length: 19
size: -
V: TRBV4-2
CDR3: CASSQVQRLAGGYQETQYF
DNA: TGTGCCAGCAGCCAAGTTCAGCGGCTAGCGGGGGGCTACCAAGAGACCCAGTACTTC

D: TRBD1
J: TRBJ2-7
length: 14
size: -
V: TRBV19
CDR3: CASSWTGGPYEQYF
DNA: TGTGCCAGTAGTTGGACAGGGGGTCCATACGAGCAGTACTTC

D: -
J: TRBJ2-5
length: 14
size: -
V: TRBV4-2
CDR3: CASSPTRSGETQYF
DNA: TGTGCCAGCAGCCCGACTAGATCGGGGGAGACCCAGTACTTC

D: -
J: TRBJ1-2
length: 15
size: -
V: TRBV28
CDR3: CASSFSRGGMDGYTF
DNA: TGTGCCAGCAGTTTCAGCCGGGGAGGTATGGATGGCTACACCTTC

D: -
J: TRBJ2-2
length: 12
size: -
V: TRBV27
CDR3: CASSLGPGELFF
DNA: TGTGCCAGCAGTTTGGGCCCCGGGGAGCTGTTTTTT

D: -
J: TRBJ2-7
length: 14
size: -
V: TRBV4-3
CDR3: CASSPQRSSYEQYF
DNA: TGCGCCAGCAGCCCGCAGCGTAGCTCCTACGAGCAGTACTTC

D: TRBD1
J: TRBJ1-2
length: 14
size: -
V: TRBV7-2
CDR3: CASSSLGTGNGYTF
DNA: TGTGCCAGCAGCTCACTAGGGACAGGGAATGGCTACACCTTC

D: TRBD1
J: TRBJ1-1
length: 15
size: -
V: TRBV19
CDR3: CASRLGQAMNTEAFF
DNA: TGTGCCAGTAGGCTTGGACAGGCGATGAACACTGAAGCTTTCTTT

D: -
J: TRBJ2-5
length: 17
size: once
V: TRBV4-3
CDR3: CASSQDLLQGFGETQYF
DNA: TGCGCCAGCAGCCAAGATCTTTTACAGGGCTTCGGGGAGACCCAGTACTTC

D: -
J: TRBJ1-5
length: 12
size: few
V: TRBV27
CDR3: CASGSPGQPQHF
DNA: TGTGCCAGCGGCTCCCCGGGACAGCCCCAGCATTTT

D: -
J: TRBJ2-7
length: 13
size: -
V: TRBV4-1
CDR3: CASSQDIYYEQYF
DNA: TGCGCCAGCAGCCAAGATATCTACTACGAGCAGTACTTC

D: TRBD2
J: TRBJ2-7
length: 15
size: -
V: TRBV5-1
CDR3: CASSRGGLLRDEQYF
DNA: TGCGCCAGCAGCCGGGGGGGCCTGCTAAGAGACGAGCAGTACTTC

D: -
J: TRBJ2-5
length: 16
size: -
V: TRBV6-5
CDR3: CASSSVVALYQETQYF
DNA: TGTGCCAGCAGTTCGGTCGTAGCACTCTACCAAGAGACCCAGTACTTC

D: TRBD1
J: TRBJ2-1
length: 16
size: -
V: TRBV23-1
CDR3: CASSQQNKKTGVEQFF
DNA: TGCGCCAGCAGTCAACAAAACAAAAAGACAGGGGTTGAGCAGTTCTTC

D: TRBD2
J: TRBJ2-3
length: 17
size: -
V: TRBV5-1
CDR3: CASSVSGGAFSTDTQYF
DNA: TGCGCCAGCAGTGTTTCGGGGGGAGCCTTTAGCACAGATACGCAGTATTTT

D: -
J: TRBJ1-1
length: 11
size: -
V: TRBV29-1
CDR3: CSVDKGAEAFF
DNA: TGCAGCGTTGACAAAGGGGCCGAAGCTTTCTTT

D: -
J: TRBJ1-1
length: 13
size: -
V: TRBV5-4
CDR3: CASSLKGRTEAFF
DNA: TGTGCCAGCAGCTTGAAAGGCAGGACTGAAGCTTTCTTT

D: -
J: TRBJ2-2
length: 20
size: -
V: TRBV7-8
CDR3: CASSLPRDNPEVRNTGELFF
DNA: TGTGCCAGCAGCTTACCCAGGGACAACCCAGAAGTTCGGAACACCGGGGAGCTGTTTTTT

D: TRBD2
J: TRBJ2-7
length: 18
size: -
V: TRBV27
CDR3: CASSYRWGASGGDYEQYF
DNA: TGTGCCAGCAGCTATAGATGGGGGGCTAGCGGGGGGGACTACGAGCAGTACTTC

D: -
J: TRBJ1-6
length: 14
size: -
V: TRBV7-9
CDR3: CASSHTRTNSPLHF
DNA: TGTGCCAGCAGCCATACACGAACAAATTCACCCCTCCACTTT

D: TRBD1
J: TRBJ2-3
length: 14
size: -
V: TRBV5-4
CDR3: CASSLVGGEDTQYF
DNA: TGTGCCAGCAGCTTGGTAGGGGGCGAAGATACGCAGTATTTT

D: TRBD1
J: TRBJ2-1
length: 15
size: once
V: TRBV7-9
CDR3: CASSNTGTGWNEQFF
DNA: TGTGCCAGCAGCAATACCGGGACAGGGTGGAATGAGCAGTTCTTC

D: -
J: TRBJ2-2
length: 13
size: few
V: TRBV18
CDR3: CASSPPVAGELFF
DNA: TGTGCCAGCTCACCACCGGTAGCCGGGGAGCTGTTTTTT

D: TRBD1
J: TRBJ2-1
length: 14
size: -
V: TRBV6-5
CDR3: CASNGQGAYNEQFF
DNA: TGTGCCAGCAACGGACAGGGGGCATACAATGAGCAGTTCTTC

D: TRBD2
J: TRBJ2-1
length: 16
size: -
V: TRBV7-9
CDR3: CASSLAQRGTYNEQFF
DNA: TGTGCCAGCAGCTTAGCGCAGCGGGGGACCTACAATGAGCAGTTCTTC

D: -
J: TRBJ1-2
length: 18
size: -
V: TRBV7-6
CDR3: CASSSTTTQGERGYGYTF
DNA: TGTGCCAGCAGCTCCACAACCACACAGGGAGAAAGAGGATATGGCTACACCTTC

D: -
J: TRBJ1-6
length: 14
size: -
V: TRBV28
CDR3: CASTLAESDSPLHF
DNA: TGTGCCAGTACCCTAGCCGAGTCGGATTCACCCCTCCACTTT

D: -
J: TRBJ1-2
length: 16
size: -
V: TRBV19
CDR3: CASSPEEVGVSYGYTF
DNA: TGTGCCAGTAGTCCAGAAGAGGTGGGTGTGAGCTATGGCTACACCTTC

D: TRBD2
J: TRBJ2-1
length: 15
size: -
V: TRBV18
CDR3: CASSRTSGIDNEQFF
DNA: TGTGCCAGCTCCCGTACTAGCGGGATCGACAATGAGCAGTTCTTC

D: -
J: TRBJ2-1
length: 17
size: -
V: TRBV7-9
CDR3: CASSLRRTYYPPLEQFF
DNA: TGTGCCAGCAGCCTCCGCCGGACATACTATCCTCCATTAGAGCAGTTCTTC

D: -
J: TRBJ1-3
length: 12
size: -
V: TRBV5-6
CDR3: CASSFGGNTIYF
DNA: TGTGCCAGCAGCTTTGGCGGAAACACCATATATTTT

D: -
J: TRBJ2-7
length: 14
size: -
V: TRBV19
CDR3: CASSIDLQNYEQYF
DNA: TGTGCCAGTAGTATAGATCTACAGAACTACGAGCAGTACTTC

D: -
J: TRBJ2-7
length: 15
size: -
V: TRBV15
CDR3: CATSGISGATYEQYF
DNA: TGTGCCACCAGCGGAATTTCAGGGGCCACCTACGAGCAGTACTTC

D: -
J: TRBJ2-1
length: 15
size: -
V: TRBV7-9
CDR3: CASSSTGSSYNEQFF
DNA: TGTGCCAGCAGCTCTACAGGGAGCTCCTACAATGAGCAGTTCTTC

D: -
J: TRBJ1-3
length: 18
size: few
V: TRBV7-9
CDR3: CASSLGRLGGEAGNTIYF
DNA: TGTGCCAGCAGCTTAGGGCGTTTAGGAGGAGAGGCTGGAAACACCATATATTTT

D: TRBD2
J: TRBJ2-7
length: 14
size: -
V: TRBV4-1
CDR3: CASSRTSGEVEQYF
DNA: TGCGCCAGCAGTCGGACTAGCGGGGAAGTCGAGCAGTACTTC

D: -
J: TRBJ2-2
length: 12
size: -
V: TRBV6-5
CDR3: CASPTNTGELFF
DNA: TGTGCCAGCCCAACAAACACCGGGGAGCTGTTTTTT

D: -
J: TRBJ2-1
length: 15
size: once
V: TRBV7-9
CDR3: CASRFPGPENNEQFF
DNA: TGTGCCAGCAGGTTTCCAGGGCCAGAAAACAATGAGCAGTTCTTC

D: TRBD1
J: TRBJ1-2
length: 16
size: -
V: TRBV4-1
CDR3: CASSQMKGTGEKGYTF
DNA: TGCGCCAGCAGCCAGATGAAAGGGACAGGGGAGAAGGGCTACACCTTC

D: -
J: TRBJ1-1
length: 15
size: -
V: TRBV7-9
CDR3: CASSLAQAENTEAFF
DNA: TGTGCCAGCAGCTTAGCGCAGGCAGAGAACACTGAAGCTTTCTTT

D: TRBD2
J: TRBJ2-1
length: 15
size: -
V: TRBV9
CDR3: CASSVGGGTYNEQFF
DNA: TGTGCCAGCAGCGTAGGCGGGGGGACCTACAATGAGCAGTTCTTC

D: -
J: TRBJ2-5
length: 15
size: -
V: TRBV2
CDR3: CASKRRTEYQETQYF
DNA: TGTGCCAGCAAGAGGAGGACGGAGTACCAAGAGACCCAGTACTTC

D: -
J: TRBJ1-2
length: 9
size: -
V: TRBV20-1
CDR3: CSALSGYTF
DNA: TGCAGTGCCCTATCCGGCTACACCTTC

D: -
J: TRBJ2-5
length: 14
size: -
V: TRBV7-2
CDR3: CASSFTTGKETQYF
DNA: TGTGCCAGCAGTTTTACTACAGGTAAAGAGACCCAGTACTTC

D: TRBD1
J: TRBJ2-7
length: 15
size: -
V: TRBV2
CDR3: CASSGGQVSSYEQYF
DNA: TGTGCCAGCAGTGGGGGACAGGTGAGCTCCTACGAGCAGTACTTC

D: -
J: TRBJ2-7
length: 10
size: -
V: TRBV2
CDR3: CASSYYEQYF
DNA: TGTGCCAGCAGCTACTACGAGCAGTACTTC

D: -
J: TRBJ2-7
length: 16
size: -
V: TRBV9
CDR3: CASSVSGGLNSYEQYF
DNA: TGTGCCAGCAGCGTATCTGGAGGGCTCAACTCCTACGAGCAGTACTTC

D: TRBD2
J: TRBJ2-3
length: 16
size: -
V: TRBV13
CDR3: CASSRTDWRGGDTQYF
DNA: TGTGCCAGCAGCCGCACAGATTGGCGGGGGGGGGATACGCAGTATTTT

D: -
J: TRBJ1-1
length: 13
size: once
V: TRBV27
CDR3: CASSLGQYTEAFF
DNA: TGTGCCAGCAGTTTAGGACAGTACACTGAAGCTTTCTTT

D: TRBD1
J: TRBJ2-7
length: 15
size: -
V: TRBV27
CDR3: CASSLVGTGAYEQYF
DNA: TGTGCCAGCAGTTTAGTAGGGACAGGGGCCTACGAGCAGTACTTC

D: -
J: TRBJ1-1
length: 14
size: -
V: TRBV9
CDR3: CASSGEGGNTEAFF
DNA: TGTGCCAGCAGCGGGGAGGGAGGGAACACTGAAGCTTTCTTT